Listed below are T cell receptor beta chains from one sample, sequenced in a study of T cell responses to AZD1222 COVID-19 vaccine. The assay was immunoSEQ multiplex PCR, and TCRdb's table has in-frame clones only and misses some. The table shows about 100,000 clones, with about 87% occurring only once. Source: peripheral blood, taken 28 days after the second AZD1222 dose. Source of these receptors: an adult who received the AZD1222 COVID-19 vaccine. The CDR3 runs from the conserved cysteine through the conserved F or W. D genes are given only for firm matches. Rows give clone size only sometimes, using once, few, many, or a class for an expanded clone.

D gene: -; J gene: TRBJ2-3; clone size: -; V gene: TRBV6-4; CDR3 protein: CASSDMSGADTQYF; CDR3 DNA: TGTGCCAGCAGTGACATGAGCGGAGCAGATACGCAGTATTTT
D gene: -; J gene: TRBJ2-7; clone size: once; V gene: TRBV11-2; CDR3 protein: CASSPPRGMEDEQYF; CDR3 DNA: TGTGCCAGCAGCCCTCCCCGGGGCATGGAGGACGAGCAGTACTTC
D gene: TRBD1; J gene: TRBJ1-3; clone size: -; V gene: TRBV2; CDR3 protein: CASSSDRGSGNTIYF; CDR3 DNA: TGTGCCAGCAGTTCTGACAGGGGGTCTGGAAACACCATATATTTT
D gene: -; J gene: TRBJ2-3; clone size: -; V gene: TRBV5-1; CDR3 protein: CASSFETRDTQYF; CDR3 DNA: TGCGCCAGCAGCTTCGAGACTAGAGATACGCAGTATTTT
D gene: -; J gene: TRBJ1-1; clone size: -; V gene: TRBV3-1/TRBV3-2; CDR3 protein: CASSQERDRAFF; CDR3 DNA: TGTGCCAGCAGCCAAGAAAGGGACCGAGCTTTCTTT
D gene: -; J gene: TRBJ2-5; clone size: -; V gene: TRBV6-2/TRBV6-3; CDR3 protein: CASSPSLAAQYF; CDR3 DNA: TGTGCCAGCAGCCCATCCTTAGCAGCTCAGTACTTC
D gene: -; J gene: TRBJ2-1; clone size: -; V gene: TRBV4-3; CDR3 protein: CASSQENSGEQFF; CDR3 DNA: TGCGCCAGCAGCCAAGAAAACAGCGGTGAGCAGTTCTTC
D gene: TRBD2; J gene: TRBJ2-7; clone size: -; V gene: TRBV6-2/TRBV6-3; CDR3 protein: CASSFSGIEQYF; CDR3 DNA: TGTGCCAGCAGTTTTAGCGGGATCGAGCAGTACTTC
D gene: TRBD1; J gene: TRBJ1-4; clone size: -; V gene: TRBV27; CDR3 protein: CASSLWGTGYEKLFF; CDR3 DNA: TGTGCCAGCAGTTTATGGGGGACAGGGTATGAAAAACTGTTTTTT
D gene: -; J gene: TRBJ2-6; clone size: -; V gene: TRBV7-9; CDR3 protein: CASSLAGSGANVLTF; CDR3 DNA: TGTGCCAGCAGCTTAGCCGGCTCTGGGGCCAACGTCCTGACTTTC
D gene: -; J gene: TRBJ2-3; clone size: -; V gene: TRBV11-2; CDR3 protein: CASSPGPTDTQYF; CDR3 DNA: TGTGCCAGCAGCCCGGGACCGACAGATACGCAGTATTTT
D gene: -; J gene: TRBJ2-7; clone size: -; V gene: TRBV27; CDR3 protein: CASSPDSTGRYSYEQYF; CDR3 DNA: TGTGCCAGCAGTCCCGATTCGACAGGGAGGTACTCCTACGAGCAGTACTTC
D gene: TRBD1; J gene: TRBJ2-2; clone size: once; V gene: TRBV27; CDR3 protein: CASRRRDRGPVSGELFF; CDR3 DNA: TGTGCCAGCAGGCGACGGGACAGGGGACCAGTTTCCGGGGAGCTGTTTTTT
D gene: -; J gene: TRBJ1-4; clone size: -; V gene: TRBV5-4; CDR3 protein: CASSSLGEKLFF; CDR3 DNA: TGTGCCAGCAGCTCCCTTGGCGAAAAACTGTTTTTT
D gene: -; J gene: TRBJ2-7; clone size: few; V gene: TRBV5-6; CDR3 protein: CASSYRTVAYEQYF; CDR3 DNA: TGTGCCAGCAGCTACCGGACAGTAGCCTACGAGCAGTACTTC
D gene: TRBD1; J gene: TRBJ2-5; clone size: -; V gene: TRBV24-1; CDR3 protein: CATSDARTGGETQYF; CDR3 DNA: TGTGCCACCAGTGACGCTAGGACAGGGGGAGAGACCCAGTACTTC
D gene: -; J gene: TRBJ2-7; clone size: -; V gene: TRBV28; CDR3 protein: CASSWAILGGSYEQYF; CDR3 DNA: TGTGCCAGCAGTTGGGCTATCCTAGGTGGCTCCTACGAGCAGTACTTC
D gene: TRBD2; J gene: TRBJ2-1; clone size: -; V gene: TRBV24-1; CDR3 protein: CATSDVLAGYNEQFF; CDR3 DNA: TGTGCCACCAGTGACGTACTAGCGGGATACAATGAGCAGTTCTTC
D gene: -; J gene: TRBJ2-2; clone size: -; V gene: TRBV18; CDR3 protein: CASSPQHRNTGELFF; CDR3 DNA: TGTGCCAGCTCACCACAACACCGGAACACCGGGGAGCTGTTTTTT
D gene: TRBD2; J gene: TRBJ2-3; clone size: -; V gene: TRBV15; CDR3 protein: CATSSSLAGGPSDTQYF; CDR3 DNA: TGTGCCACCAGCTCTTCGTTAGCGGGAGGGCCTTCAGATACGCAGTATTTT
D gene: TRBD2; J gene: TRBJ2-1; clone size: -; V gene: TRBV5-1; CDR3 protein: CASSLGTSGRAGLPFF; CDR3 DNA: TGCGCCAGCAGCTTGGGGACTAGCGGGAGGGCCGGTCTTCCGTTCTTC
D gene: -; J gene: TRBJ1-1; clone size: -; V gene: TRBV15; CDR3 protein: CATSRRISPHRDTEAFF; CDR3 DNA: TGTGCCACCAGCAGACGTATCAGCCCTCATAGGGACACTGAAGCTTTCTTT
D gene: -; J gene: TRBJ1-2; clone size: once; V gene: TRBV28; CDR3 protein: CASVSWGSEGVYGYTF; CDR3 DNA: TGTGCCAGCGTCTCTTGGGGCTCCGAAGGGGTATACGGCTACACCTTC
D gene: -; J gene: TRBJ2-4; clone size: -; V gene: TRBV21-1; CDR3 protein: CASVQVAKNIQYF; CDR3 DNA: TGTGCCAGCGTTCAGGTAGCCAAAAACATTCAGTACTTC
D gene: -; J gene: TRBJ1-5; clone size: -; V gene: TRBV21-1; CDR3 protein: CASSKAPPYQWHSGVSSLDQPQHF; CDR3 DNA: TGTGCCAGCAGCAAAGCGCCGCCCTATCAATGGCACTCGGGGGTAAGCAGCTTGGATCAGCCCCAGCATTTT
D gene: -; J gene: TRBJ2-1; clone size: once; V gene: TRBV5-1; CDR3 protein: CASSPLKDPAYNEQFF; CDR3 DNA: TGCGCCAGCAGCCCCCTAAAGGACCCCGCCTACAATGAGCAGTTCTTC
D gene: -; J gene: TRBJ2-5; clone size: -; V gene: TRBV5-4; CDR3 protein: CASTSTSGVQETQYF; CDR3 DNA: TGTGCCAGCACTTCCACATCGGGTGTACAAGAGACCCAGTACTTC
D gene: -; J gene: TRBJ2-7; clone size: -; V gene: TRBV15; CDR3 protein: CATSDIGSFEEQYF; CDR3 DNA: TGTGCCACCAGCGACATCGGGAGTTTTGAGGAGCAGTACTTC
D gene: -; J gene: TRBJ1-5; clone size: -; V gene: TRBV13; CDR3 protein: CASSEGWANQPQHF; CDR3 DNA: TGTGCCAGCAGCGAAGGTTGGGCCAATCAGCCCCAGCATTTT
D gene: TRBD2; J gene: TRBJ2-3; clone size: once; V gene: TRBV20-1; CDR3 protein: CSASRLAERTDTQYF; CDR3 DNA: TGCAGTGCTAGTAGGCTAGCGGAACGCACAGATACGCAGTATTTT
D gene: -; J gene: TRBJ2-6; clone size: once; V gene: TRBV7-9; CDR3 protein: CASSLVRGAANVLTF; CDR3 DNA: TGTGCCAGCAGCTTAGTTAGGGGAGCGGCCAACGTCCTGACTTTC
D gene: -; J gene: TRBJ1-2; clone size: once; V gene: TRBV30; CDR3 protein: CAWTQTGGLYYGYTF; CDR3 DNA: TGTGCCTGGACCCAAACGGGGGGGCTCTACTATGGCTACACCTTC
D gene: -; J gene: TRBJ2-3; clone size: -; V gene: TRBV5-6; CDR3 protein: CASSLGTDIYTDTQYF; CDR3 DNA: TGTGCCAGCAGCTTGGGGACAGATATTTACACAGATACGCAGTATTTT
D gene: TRBD1; J gene: TRBJ1-1; clone size: few; V gene: TRBV5-4; CDR3 protein: CASSRTTGKNTEAFF; CDR3 DNA: TGTGCCAGCAGCCGTACGACAGGGAAGAACACTGAAGCTTTCTTT
D gene: -; J gene: TRBJ2-7; clone size: -; V gene: TRBV4-2; CDR3 protein: CASSHGGPLSYEQYF; CDR3 DNA: TGTGCCAGCAGCCATGGGGGCCCCCTTTCCTACGAGCAGTACTTC
D gene: -; J gene: TRBJ1-1; clone size: -; V gene: TRBV20-1; CDR3 protein: CSASGRLEAFF; CDR3 DNA: TGCAGTGCTAGTGGGCGGCTAGAAGCTTTCTTT
D gene: -; J gene: TRBJ1-6; clone size: -; V gene: TRBV7-8; CDR3 protein: CASSSQPRGRFNSPLHF; CDR3 DNA: TGTGCCAGCAGCTCCCAACCCAGGGGTAGATTTAATTCACCCCTCCACTTT
D gene: -; J gene: TRBJ1-4; clone size: -; V gene: TRBV19; CDR3 protein: CASSIRGPGEKLFF; CDR3 DNA: TGTGCCAGTAGTATAAGGGGTCCGGGAGAAAAACTGTTTTTT
D gene: -; J gene: TRBJ1-3; clone size: -; V gene: TRBV7-2; CDR3 protein: CASSLVVSQDGNTIYF; CDR3 DNA: TGTGCCAGCAGCTTAGTGGTCAGCCAGGACGGAAACACCATATATTTT
D gene: TRBD1; J gene: TRBJ1-2; clone size: -; V gene: TRBV19; CDR3 protein: CASSPTGINYGYTF; CDR3 DNA: TGTGCCAGTAGCCCGACAGGGATTAACTATGGCTACACCTTC
D gene: -; J gene: TRBJ1-2; clone size: -; V gene: TRBV4-1; CDR3 protein: CASSQDSAGHYGYTF; CDR3 DNA: TGCGCCAGCAGCCAAGATTCGGCAGGGCACTATGGCTACACCTTC
D gene: -; J gene: TRBJ1-2; clone size: -; V gene: TRBV7-9; CDR3 protein: CASSLVGGYTF; CDR3 DNA: TGTGCCAGCAGCTTAGTTGGGGGCTACACCTTC
D gene: -; J gene: TRBJ1-2; clone size: -; V gene: TRBV11-2; CDR3 protein: CASSQMGTPRKYGYTF; CDR3 DNA: TGTGCCAGCAGCCAAATGGGGACCCCGCGAAAATATGGCTACACCTTC
D gene: TRBD1; J gene: TRBJ1-2; clone size: -; V gene: TRBV28; CDR3 protein: CASSSIRGHIGYTF; CDR3 DNA: TGTGCCAGCAGTTCGATCAGGGGGCATATTGGCTACACCTTC
D gene: -; J gene: TRBJ1-2; clone size: -; V gene: TRBV3-1/TRBV3-2; CDR3 protein: CASSQGAGESYGYTF; CDR3 DNA: TGTGCCAGCAGCCAAGGGGCAGGGGAATCCTATGGCTACACCTTC
D gene: TRBD1; J gene: TRBJ2-2; clone size: -; V gene: TRBV3-1/TRBV3-2; CDR3 protein: CASSRRQGPGELFF; CDR3 DNA: TGTGCCAGCAGCCGAAGACAGGGTCCCGGGGAGCTGTTTTTT
D gene: TRBD2; J gene: TRBJ2-1; clone size: -; V gene: TRBV3-1/TRBV3-2; CDR3 protein: CASSLSGRGTYNEQFF; CDR3 DNA: TGTGCCAGCAGCTTAAGCGGGAGGGGAACCTACAATGAGCAGTTCTTC
D gene: -; J gene: TRBJ2-3; clone size: once; V gene: TRBV6-5; CDR3 protein: CASSRGFELADTQYF; CDR3 DNA: TGTGCCAGCAGCCGCGGGTTCGAATTGGCAGATACGCAGTATTTT
D gene: TRBD1; J gene: TRBJ2-1; clone size: once; V gene: TRBV6-5; CDR3 protein: CASNHDRAGDEQFF; CDR3 DNA: TGTGCCAGTAATCACGACAGGGCAGGGGATGAGCAGTTCTTC
D gene: -; J gene: TRBJ2-2; clone size: -; V gene: TRBV5-1; CDR3 protein: CASSFAGATNTGELFF; CDR3 DNA: TGCGCCAGCAGCTTCGCGGGCGCCACGAACACCGGGGAGCTGTTTTTT
D gene: TRBD2; J gene: TRBJ2-1; clone size: few; V gene: TRBV9; CDR3 protein: CASSVGPSGLNEQFF; CDR3 DNA: TGTGCCAGCAGCGTAGGACCTAGCGGGCTTAATGAGCAGTTCTTC
D gene: TRBD2; J gene: TRBJ2-1; clone size: -; V gene: TRBV27; CDR3 protein: CASKTSGYYNEQFF; CDR3 DNA: TGTGCCAGCAAGACTAGCGGCTACTACAATGAGCAGTTCTTC
D gene: TRBD2; J gene: TRBJ2-3; clone size: few; V gene: TRBV28; CDR3 protein: CASSPHGGSVTDTQYF; CDR3 DNA: TGTGCCAGCAGCCCTCATGGCGGGAGTGTCACAGATACGCAGTATTTT
D gene: TRBD1; J gene: TRBJ2-7; clone size: -; V gene: TRBV4-1; CDR3 protein: CASSQNPGQGYEQYF; CDR3 DNA: TGCGCCAGCAGCCAAAATCCGGGACAGGGGTACGAGCAGTACTTC
D gene: -; J gene: TRBJ2-3; clone size: -; V gene: TRBV7-2; CDR3 protein: CASSPWTRRADTQYF; CDR3 DNA: TGTGCCAGCAGCCCCTGGACCAGAAGGGCAGATACGCAGTATTTT
D gene: TRBD1; J gene: TRBJ1-5; clone size: -; V gene: TRBV19; CDR3 protein: CASSPPFSGGPHQPQHF; CDR3 DNA: TGTGCCAGTAGTCCGCCGTTCTCAGGGGGGCCTCATCAGCCCCAGCATTTT
D gene: TRBD2; J gene: TRBJ2-3; clone size: once; V gene: TRBV28; CDR3 protein: CASSWTSGENTDTQYF; CDR3 DNA: TGTGCCAGCAGTTGGACTAGCGGGGAAAACACAGATACGCAGTATTTT
D gene: TRBD1; J gene: TRBJ2-1; clone size: -; V gene: TRBV5-1; CDR3 protein: CASSLGQGWSNEQFF; CDR3 DNA: TGCGCCAGCAGCTTGGGACAGGGATGGTCCAATGAGCAGTTCTTC
D gene: -; J gene: TRBJ2-1; clone size: -; V gene: TRBV29-1; CDR3 protein: CSVVALYNEQFF; CDR3 DNA: TGCAGCGTTGTAGCCCTATACAATGAGCAGTTCTTC
D gene: TRBD2; J gene: TRBJ2-1; clone size: -; V gene: TRBV4-1; CDR3 protein: CASSLSAGLALYNEQFF; CDR3 DNA: TGCGCCAGCAGCCTCTCTGCTGGACTAGCATTATACAATGAGCAGTTCTTC